Shown below are 16 T cell receptor beta chains from a single sample sequenced in a study of blood T cell repertoires in COVID-19. The method was immunoSEQ multiplex PCR; TCRdb's version includes in-frame clones alone and lacks a portion of them. The data contain a few hundred thousand clones, around 90% of them singletons. The sequenced sample was peripheral blood. The receptors originated from a woman in her 70s with COVID-19, enrolled during active disease.

The rearrangement uses TRBV19 and TRBJ1-1, with 8 positions matching TRBD1. Germline CDR1 reads LNHDA; CDR2 reads SQIVND (reference sequence). With 4 bases clipped from V and 0 bases from J, the junction kept 7 bases outside the gene matches. This CDR3 has 16 residues. Here the CDR3 reads CASSTGQGSLNTEAFF. DNA for the CDR3: TGTGCCAGTAGTACAGGACAGGGATCCCTGAACACTGAAGCTTTCTTT.

J is TRBJ2-7 and V is TRBV11-3; 7 nucleotides agree with TRBD1. V lost 5 bases and J lost 2; bases outside the gene matches: 9. Germline CDR1 reads SGHNT; CDR2 reads YENEEA. The CDR3 runs to 15 residues. CDR3 protein: CASSLRQGHAYEQYF. CDR3 in DNA: TGTGCCAGCAGCCTGAGACAGGGACACGCCTACGAGCAGTACTTC.

The chain couples TRBV7-9 to TRBJ1-5; 9 nucleotides match TRBD1. Germline lookup yields CDR1 SEHNR and CDR2 FQNEAQ (reference sequence). The CDR3 loop spans 19 amino acids. With V trimmed by 3 bases and J by 0 bases, 12 bases remained unmatched. CDR3: CASSFSGTGMRYSNQPQHF. The CDR3 DNA reads as TGTGCCAGCAGCTTTAGCGGGACAGGGATGAGGTATAGCAATCAGCCCCAGCATTTT.

The J gene is TRBJ2-4, the V gene TRBV11-1; 7 nucleotides line up with TRBD2. Germline V gene data show CDR1 as SGHAT and CDR2 as FQDESV (reference sequence). After removal of 5 bases from V and 4 bases from J, the junction contained 8 bases not matched to a gene. The CDR3 spans 15 residues. The DNA of the CDR3 is TGTGCCAGCAGCGCCCGGGACTACCCGAAAAACATTCAGTACTTC. As protein: CASSARDYPKNIQYF. The whole variable domain, remainder taken from reference TRBV11-1 and TRBJ2-4, is EAEVAQSPRYKITEKSQAVAFWCDPISGHATLYWYRQILGQGPELLVQFQDESVVDDSQLPKDRFSAERLKGVDSTLKIQPAELGDSAMYLCASSARDYPKNIQYFGAGTRLSVL.

J is TRBJ1-1 and V is TRBV6-5, with unresolved D. CDR3 length: 15 amino acids. Trimming left V 11 bases short and J 3 bases short, with 22 bases between. Germline CDR1 is MNHEY and CDR2 is SVGAGI. The CDR3 DNA sequence: TGTGCCTCCAAGTCTGTGGGCGGGCCACACACTGAAGCTTTCTTT. Translating it yields CASKSVGGPHTEAFF.

The chain links TRBV7-3 to TRBJ2-1; TRBD2 matches 10 bases. J gave up 6 bases and V 5 bases, and 7 bases lay outside the gene matches. The CDR3 totals 15 residues. Germline assignment: CDR1 SGHTA and CDR2 FQGTGA. CDR3 region: CASSPGIAGGNEQFF. For the CDR3, the DNA is TGTGCCAGCAGCCCCGGAATAGCGGGAGGCAATGAGCAGTTCTTC.

V is TRBV10-3 and J is TRBJ2-1, with D possibly being TRBD2 (5 bases). The CDR3 has 14 amino acids. Germline V gene sequence: CDR1 ENHRY, CDR2 SYGVKD. V lost 6 bases, J lost 1 base, and 10 bases lay in between. In DNA, the CDR3 is TGTGCCATCAGGGAGGCGGAATCCTACAATGAGCAGTTCTTC. Encoded protein: CAIREAESYNEQFF.

The chain employs TRBV10-3 and TRBJ1-1, with unresolved D. V lost 4 bases and J 0 bases, leaving 6 bases between the germline ends. The CDR3 extends over 13 amino acids. Germline CDR1 ENHRY, CDR2 SYGVKD. CDR3 protein: CAISVQLNTEAFF. CDR3 sequence (DNA): TGTGCCATCAGTGTACAGCTGAACACTGAAGCTTTCTTT.

The rearrangement joins TRBV19 to TRBJ2-7; 11 nucleotides agree with TRBD1. Looked up from germline, CDR1 is LNHDA and CDR2 is SQIVND (reference sequence). The CDR3 runs 14 residues. Trimming removed 3 bases from V and 6 bases from J; junction bases left unmatched: 4. CDR3 in amino acids: CASSIGQGAFEQYF. Here the CDR3 DNA reads TGTGCCAGTAGTATTGGACAGGGGGCTTTCGAGCAGTACTTC.

The V call is TRBV19, the J call TRBJ2-7; 11 nucleotides agree with TRBD1. Unmatched junction bases numbered 4, after V lost 6 bases and J lost 3 bases. The CDR3 loop spans 14 amino acids. The V gene's germline CDR1 is LNHDA and CDR2 SQIVND (reference sequence). The CDR3 spells CASSLGTGGYEQYF. CDR3 coding DNA: TGTGCCAGTAGCCTCGGGACAGGGGGCTACGAGCAGTACTTC.

This rearrangement joins TRBV10-3 to TRBJ1-5; D uncertain. V lost 3 bases to trimming and J lost 10 bases, with 10 bases between them. The germline V gene encodes CDR1 ENHRY and CDR2 SYGVKD. The CDR3 consists of 12 residues. CDR3 in amino acids: CAISEQVHPQHF. Written as DNA, the CDR3 is TGTGCCATCAGTGAACAAGTCCATCCCCAGCATTTT.

The chain uses TRBV5-4 and TRBJ2-7, with TRBD2 matching 16 bases. Trimming removed 4 bases from V and 11 bases from J; junction bases left unmatched: 9. Germline CDR1 is SGHNT and CDR2 is YYREEE (reference sequence). CDR3 length equals 15 residues. CDR3 in amino acids: CASSQQSGTSGREYF. The DNA for the CDR3 is TGTGCCAGCAGCCAGCAATCGGGGACTAGCGGGAGGGAGTACTTC.

This chain uses TRBV15 with TRBJ2-7; TRBD1 is a possible D gene (5 bases). CDR3 length: 15 amino acids. Germline CDR1 reads LNHNV; CDR2 reads YYDKDF (reference sequence). V was clipped by 0 bases and J by 2 bases, with 11 bases between them. CDR3 coding DNA: TGTGCCACCAGCAGAGATGTACAGGCGCCCTACGAGCAGTACTTC. This encodes CATSRDVQAPYEQYF.

This chain links TRBV5-1 with TRBJ2-1; TRBD1 might be the D (5 bases). The germline V gene encodes CDR1 SGHRS and CDR2 YFSETQ. The CDR3 runs 17 residues. The V end lost 0 bases, the J end lost 4 bases, and 17 bases lay between the germline ends. The CDR3 here is CASSLGVLGALYNEQFF. DNA for the CDR3: TGCGCCAGCAGCTTGGGGGTTCTTGGGGCTTTGTACAATGAGCAGTTCTTC. The complete variable domain, with remaining parts taken from reference TRBV5-1 and TRBJ2-1, reads KAGVTQTPRYLIKTRGQQVTLSCSPISGHRSVSWYQQTPGQGLQFLFEYFSETQRNKGNFPGRFSGRQFSNSRSEMNVSTLELGDSALYLCASSLGVLGALYNEQFFGPGTRLTVL.

CDR3 sequence reads: CAWSPDRVNEKLFF. The CDR3 coding sequence is TGTGCCTGGAGTCCGGACAGGGTTAATGAAAAACTGTTTTTT. The rearrangement joins TRBV30 to TRBJ1-4; the match to TRBD1 covers 8 bases. Germline V CDR1 and CDR2: GTSNPN, SVGIG (reference sequence). Germline trimming cut 2 bases from V and 4 bases from J; bases unmatched to any gene: 3. The CDR3 runs to 14 residues. Based on the CDR3 plus reference TRBV30 and TRBJ1-4, the full variable domain is SQTIHQWPATLVQPVGSPLSLECTVEGTSNPNLYWYRQAAGRGLQLLFYSVGIGQISSEVPQNLSASRPQDRQFILSSKKLLLSDSGFYLCAWSPDRVNEKLFFGSGTQLSVL.

This clone was counted only a few times. The chain recombines TRBV2 with TRBJ2-7; D uncertain. Between the trimmed V and J ends, which lost 8 bases and 0 bases, there was a span of 8 bases. The CDR3 has 12 residues. Germline V gene sequence: CDR1 SNHLY, CDR2 FYNNEI. The CDR3 region is CASDKYSYEQYF. In DNA, the CDR3 is TGTGCCAGCGACAAATACTCCTACGAGCAGTACTTC.